The 16 T cell receptor beta chains below all came from one sample that was sequenced in a study of blood T cell repertoires in COVID-19. Produced via immunoSEQ multiplex PCR; TCRdb's table is partial and in-frame only. There are approximately 100,000 clones in the sample; 84% occur only once, and approximately 7% lies in the top ten. Sequenced sample: peripheral blood. The receptors here all came from a woman aged 45-65 years with acute or convalescent COVID-19.

The gene calls are TRBV6-6 and TRBJ2-7, with 10 bases lining up with TRBD2. The V gene end was trimmed by 2 bases and the J gene end by 5 bases; junction bases not matched to a gene: 6. CDR1 MNHNY and CDR2 SVGAGI come from the germline V gene (reference sequence). CDR3 length: 15 residues. DNA of the CDR3: TGTGCCAGCAGTTACCCAGCGGGGGGGCAGGACGAGCAGTACTTC. Amino acids: CASSYPAGGQDEQYF.

This clone showed up just a few times. The J gene is TRBJ1-1, the V gene TRBV6-5; TRBD1 aligns across 7 bases. Germline V gene sequence: CDR1 MNHEY, CDR2 SVGAGI. The CDR3 spans 15 residues. Losses at the gene ends were 0 bases for V and 1 base for J; bases not matched to a gene: 2. The CDR3 coding sequence is TGTGCCAGCAGTTACTCGAACAGGGGGAACACTGAAGCTTTCTTT. It encodes CASSYSNRGNTEAFF.

The rearrangement uses TRBV7-2 and TRBJ1-2; the match to TRBD1 covers 7 bases. Trimming took 7 bases from V and 7 from J; bases not matched to a gene: 12. The CDR3 is 14 amino acids. CDR1 and CDR2 (germline): SGHTA, FQGNSA. For the CDR3, the DNA is TGTGCCAGCATCGAACAGGGGAAGGGTGGTGGCTACACCTTC. It is translated as CASIEQGKGGGYTF.

The chain employs TRBV6-2 or TRBV6-3 and TRBJ1-2, with 9 bases that match TRBD1. V was pared by 5 bases and J by 7 bases, with 11 bases of the junction left unmatched. Germline CDR1 reads MNHEY; CDR2 reads SVGEGT. CDR3 length: 15 residues. The CDR3 protein is CASSMTGTGNGGYTF. In DNA, the CDR3 is TGTGCCAGCAGTATGACCGGGACAGGGAACGGTGGCTACACCTTC.

This clone turned up a few times. V gene TRBV19 combines with J gene TRBJ1-5; D is possibly TRBD1 (6 bases). The CDR3 spans 15 residues. The V and J ends lost 9 bases and 6 bases respectively, with 21 bases between them. The germline gives CDR1 LNHDA, CDR2 SQIVND (reference sequence). DNA of the CDR3: TGTGCCAGCTCTCCGGGAGGGGGTATTGGTCAGCCCCAGCATTTT. Translation gives CASSPGGGIGQPQHF.

The gene calls are TRBV19 and TRBJ1-1; D is uncertain. Trimming cost V 3 bases and J 8 bases, with 13 bases left between them. There are 13 residues in the CDR3. Germline V gene lookup returns CDR1 LNHDA and CDR2 SQIVND (reference sequence). The CDR3 DNA follows: TGTGCCAGTAGTATGAGGGAAACCCGCGAAGCTTTCTTT. It yields the protein CASSMRETREAFF.

V is TRBV5-6 and J is TRBJ2-7, with D possibly TRBD2 on 5 matching bases. V was shortened by 0 bases and J by 3 bases, with 13 bases between the two germline ends. CDR3 length: 15 amino acids. CDR1 is SGHDT, CDR2 YYEEEE, per germline. CDR3 sequence reads: CASSLARESNYEQYF. The CDR3 bases are TGTGCCAGCAGCTTGGCGAGGGAAAGTAACTACGAGCAGTACTTC.

This clone came up once. The chain is built from TRBV5-1 and TRBJ2-5, with D maybe TRBD2 (6 bases). This CDR3 has 14 residues. Germline V CDR1 and CDR2: SGHRS, YFSETQ. The V end was cut by 3 bases, the J end by 1 base, with 10 bases between. The CDR3 DNA sequence: TGCGCCAGCAGCTATAGCGGACTCCAAGAGACCCAGTACTTC. Its translation is CASSYSGLQETQYF.

This clone came up a few times. The rearrangement uses TRBV5-1 and TRBJ2-1; TRBD1 aligns across 7 bases. The germline CDR1 and CDR2 sequences are SGHRS and YFSETQ. CDR3 length: 16 amino acids. The ends lost 4 bases at V and 6 bases at J; junction bases unmatched: 13. The CDR3 spells CASSLPRPTGANEQFF. The CDR3 DNA follows: TGCGCCAGCAGCCTCCCGCGCCCTACAGGGGCCAATGAGCAGTTCTTC.

This chain links TRBV6-5 with TRBJ2-2; 8 positions agree with TRBD2. The trim removed 10 bases at V and 6 bases at J, leaving 13 bases unmatched. In germline, CDR1 is MNHEY, CDR2 SVGAGI. The CDR3 extends over 15 amino acids. CDR3 sequence: CAIPGGGRMAGELFF. The DNA of the CDR3 is TGTGCCATCCCCGGGGGGGGGCGCATGGCCGGGGAGCTGTTTTTT.

The J gene is TRBJ2-3, the V gene TRBV2, with TRBD2 identical over 13 bases. The J segment lost 6 bases and the V segment lost 7 bases, leaving 7 bases of the junction unmatched. CDR1 SNHLY and CDR2 FYNNEI come from the germline V gene. The CDR3 sequence is 15 residues long. The CDR3 reads CASTLTSGGSDTQYF. As DNA, the CDR3 is TGTGCCAGCACACTGACTAGCGGGGGGTCTGATACGCAGTATTTT.

The chain combines TRBV6-6 with TRBJ2-7, with 9 bases aligning to TRBD1. CDR3 length: 14 residues. V shed 6 bases, J shed 0 bases, and the junction held 3 bases outside the gene matches. Germline V gene lookup returns CDR1 MNHNY and CDR2 SVGAGI (reference sequence). CDR3 DNA: TGTGCCAGCAGCCCGACAGGGGGCTCCTACGAGCAGTACTTC. Amino acid sequence: CASSPTGGSYEQYF.

The J gene is TRBJ2-7, the V gene TRBV3-1 (or the pseudogene TRBV3-2); TRBD1 matches at 10 bases. Germline V lookup: CDR1 LGHDT, CDR2 YNNKEL (reference sequence). CDR3 size: 14 residues. V trimming: 4 bases; J trimming: 2 bases; junction bases outside the gene matches: 2. CDR3 amino acids: CASSLGTGAYEQYF. CDR3 DNA sequence: TGTGCCAGCAGCCTTGGGACAGGGGCCTACGAGCAGTACTTC.

This clone was recorded once. The rearrangement uses TRBV10-1 and TRBJ2-3, with 8 bases identical to TRBD2. CDR3 size: 13 residues. The V gene's germline CDR1 is WNHNN and CDR2 SYGVQD (reference sequence). Unmatched junction bases numbered 9, after V lost 11 bases and J lost 5 bases. The CDR3 sequence is CASRGGLLDTQYF. In DNA, the CDR3 is TGCGCCTCCCGCGGGGGGTTGTTAGATACGCAGTATTTT.

The chain combines TRBV7-3 with TRBJ2-2; 9 nucleotides line up with TRBD2. The CDR3 spans 19 residues. Trimming at V came to 5 bases and at J to 6 bases, leaving 19 bases not matched to a gene. Germline V gene lookup returns CDR1 SGHTA and CDR2 FQGTGA. The CDR3 spells CASSPRGLAGSMSAGELFF. CDR3 nucleotides: TGTGCCAGCAGCCCCAGAGGTCTAGCGGGGTCGATGTCGGCCGGGGAGCTGTTTTTT.

The chain recombines TRBV18 with TRBJ2-1; 8 bases align to TRBD2. The trim removed 6 bases at V and 6 bases at J, leaving 4 bases unmatched. The CDR3 runs 13 residues. Germline CDR1 KGHSH, CDR2 LQKENI. CDR3 residues: CASSPGTSNEQFF. CDR3 in DNA: TGTGCCAGCTCCCCTGGGACTAGCAATGAGCAGTTCTTC.